The rows below give T cell receptor beta chains drawn from one sample of a study of blood T cell repertoires in COVID-19. The table came from immunoSEQ multiplex PCR; TCRdb's copy has only in-frame clones and leaves some out. The sample contains some 21,000 clones, around 89% of which appear only once. The specimen sequenced was peripheral blood. These receptors all come from a man in his 70s with active COVID-19. CDR3s include the opening cysteine and the closing phenylalanine or tryptophan. Fields, in order: V gene, D gene, clone size, J gene, CDR3 DNA, CDR3 protein. The D gene is left open where the match is weak. Size values are once, few and many counts, or a class for expanded clones, and some rows have none.

v_call: TRBV2
d_call: TRBD2
clone_size: .
j_call: TRBJ2-2
cdr3_nt: TGTGCCAGCAGTGAAAGGTGGGGGGGCACCGGGGAGCTGTTTTTT
cdr3_aa: CASSERWGGTGELFF

v_call: TRBV6-4
d_call: .
clone_size: .
j_call: TRBJ1-2
cdr3_nt: TGTGCCAGCAGAGATTTCAGGGATGGCTACACCTTC
cdr3_aa: CASRDFRDGYTF

v_call: TRBV5-6
d_call: TRBD1
clone_size: once
j_call: TRBJ1-2
cdr3_nt: TGTGCCAGCAGCCCCCAGGGGGAGTATGGCTACACCTTC
cdr3_aa: CASSPQGEYGYTF

v_call: TRBV5-4
d_call: .
clone_size: .
j_call: TRBJ2-3
cdr3_nt: TGTGCCAGCAGCTTGGTTGCGGGGGCCCTCACAGATACGCAGTATTTT
cdr3_aa: CASSLVAGALTDTQYF

v_call: TRBV12-3/TRBV12-4
d_call: TRBD2
clone_size: medium-sized
j_call: TRBJ2-7
cdr3_nt: TGTGCCAGCAGTTTGGGGAGGGGCCACGAGCAGTACTTC
cdr3_aa: CASSLGRGHEQYF

v_call: TRBV7-2
d_call: .
clone_size: .
j_call: TRBJ2-7
cdr3_nt: TGTGCCAGCAGCTCTCAGGGGGGCCCCTACGAGCAGTACTTC
cdr3_aa: CASSSQGGPYEQYF

v_call: TRBV11-2
d_call: TRBD2
clone_size: .
j_call: TRBJ2-1
cdr3_nt: TGTGCCAGCAGCTCGCGGACTAGCGGGGGCCTATACAATGAGCAGTTCTTC
cdr3_aa: CASSSRTSGGLYNEQFF

v_call: TRBV10-3
d_call: .
clone_size: once
j_call: TRBJ1-1
cdr3_nt: TGTGCCATCAATGGCTTCATGAACACTGAAGCTTTCTTT
cdr3_aa: CAINGFMNTEAFF

v_call: TRBV19
d_call: TRBD1
clone_size: .
j_call: TRBJ1-5
cdr3_nt: TGTGCCAGTAGTATTGACAGGGGGGATAATCAGCCCCAGCATTTT
cdr3_aa: CASSIDRGDNQPQHF

v_call: TRBV4-1
d_call: TRBD2
clone_size: .
j_call: TRBJ2-2
cdr3_nt: TGCGCCAGCAGCCAGGGCGTAACTAGCGGGGCTACCGGGGAGCTGTTTTTT
cdr3_aa: CASSQGVTSGATGELFF

v_call: TRBV7-8
d_call: .
clone_size: .
j_call: TRBJ2-6
cdr3_nt: TGTGCCAGCAGCCTCCGGGAGACTGGGGCCAACGTCCTGACTTTC
cdr3_aa: CASSLRETGANVLTF

v_call: TRBV6-5
d_call: .
clone_size: .
j_call: TRBJ2-3
cdr3_nt: TGTGCCAGCAGTCGTGCGGCTGGAGGCACAGATACGCAGTATTTT
cdr3_aa: CASSRAAGGTDTQYF

v_call: TRBV6-2/TRBV6-3
d_call: TRBD1
clone_size: .
j_call: TRBJ2-3
cdr3_nt: TGTGCCAGCAGTTACTCGATAGACAGGGTAGGCACAGATACGCAGTATTTT
cdr3_aa: CASSYSIDRVGTDTQYF

v_call: TRBV11-3
d_call: TRBD1
clone_size: .
j_call: TRBJ2-1
cdr3_nt: TGTGCCAGCAGCCCTACAAACCAGGGGGTTCAGCAGTTCTTC
cdr3_aa: CASSPTNQGVQQFF

v_call: TRBV13
d_call: .
clone_size: few
j_call: TRBJ1-2
cdr3_nt: TGTGCCAGCAGTCGACGCGGGGCTCGGGGCTACACCTTC
cdr3_aa: CASSRRGARGYTF

v_call: TRBV19
d_call: TRBD1
clone_size: .
j_call: TRBJ1-1
cdr3_nt: TGTGCCAGTAGCAGCCGACAGGGCCTCACTGAAGCTTTCTTT
cdr3_aa: CASSSRQGLTEAFF

v_call: TRBV28
d_call: .
clone_size: .
j_call: TRBJ1-3
cdr3_nt: TGTGCCCACGGGGGGGGCCTGGGAAACACCATATATTTT
cdr3_aa: CAHGGGLGNTIYF

v_call: TRBV6-4
d_call: .
clone_size: once
j_call: TRBJ1-6
cdr3_nt: TGTGCCAGCAGTCCCACCGGGACATATAATTCACCCCTCCACTTT
cdr3_aa: CASSPTGTYNSPLHF

v_call: TRBV7-6
d_call: .
clone_size: .
j_call: TRBJ1-2
cdr3_nt: TGTGCCAGCAGCCCCGGCCGGGGGGGCTACACCTTC
cdr3_aa: CASSPGRGGYTF

v_call: TRBV27
d_call: TRBD1
clone_size: .
j_call: TRBJ2-7
cdr3_nt: TGTGCCAGCAGACTACAGGGGAGCTCCTACGAGCAGTACTTC
cdr3_aa: CASRLQGSSYEQYF

v_call: TRBV9
d_call: .
clone_size: few
j_call: TRBJ1-2
cdr3_nt: TGTGCCAGCAGCTCCACCCAGGGACTTAACTATGGCTACACCTTC
cdr3_aa: CASSSTQGLNYGYTF

v_call: TRBV29-1
d_call: TRBD1
clone_size: .
j_call: TRBJ1-1
cdr3_nt: TGCAGCGTTGAAAGGGGACAGAGGGTCACTGAAGCTTTCTTT
cdr3_aa: CSVERGQRVTEAFF

v_call: TRBV4-2
d_call: TRBD1
clone_size: .
j_call: TRBJ1-5
cdr3_nt: TGTGCCAGCAGCCATGACGGACAGGGTAGCCAGCCCCAGCATTTT
cdr3_aa: CASSHDGQGSQPQHF